This TCR beta chain stems from a study of early stage breast cancer tumors. Whole-study findings and limits: Blood repertoires resembled normal breast more than tumor. Tumors had approximately 2.6-fold higher T cell density and higher clonality than adjacent normal breast tissue. Most shared enriched TCRB sequences were commonly generated ones.

The germline V gene has CDR1 KGHSH and CDR2 LQKENI. The V and J ends lost 4 bases and 8 bases respectively, with 20 bases between them. CDR3 length equals 16 residues. Blood replicates held 0.5 ug DNA, tumor or normal breast around 1.5 ug, two each. Profiling relied on immunoSEQ multiplex PCR, and the TCRdb table lists in-frame clones only, not all of them. The table includes under 45,000 clones, around 73% detected once. Worth noting for this clone: Antigen unknown.

This chain connects TRBV18 to TRBJ1-4; D not certain. The clonotype comes from a person in their fifties or sixties with breast cancer. Sequences were obtained from blood. This CDR3 is CASSQSDSSGGEKLFF. The CDR3 region has the DNA TGTGCCAGCTCACAATCTGACTCTTCCGGCGGGGAAAAACTGTTTTTT.